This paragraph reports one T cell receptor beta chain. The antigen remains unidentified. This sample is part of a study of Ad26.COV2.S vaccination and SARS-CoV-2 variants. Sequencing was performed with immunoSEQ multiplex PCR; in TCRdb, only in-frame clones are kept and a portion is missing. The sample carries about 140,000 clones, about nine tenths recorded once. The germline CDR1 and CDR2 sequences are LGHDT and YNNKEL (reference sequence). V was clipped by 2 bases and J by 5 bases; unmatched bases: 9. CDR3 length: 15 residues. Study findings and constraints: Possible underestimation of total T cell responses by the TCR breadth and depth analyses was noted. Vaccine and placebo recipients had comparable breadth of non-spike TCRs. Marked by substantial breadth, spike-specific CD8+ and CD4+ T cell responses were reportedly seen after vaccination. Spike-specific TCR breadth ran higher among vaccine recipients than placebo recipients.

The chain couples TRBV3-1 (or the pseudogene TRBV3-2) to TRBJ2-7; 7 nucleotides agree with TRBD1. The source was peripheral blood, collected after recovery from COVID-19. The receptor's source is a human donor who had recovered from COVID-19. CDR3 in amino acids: CASSQTAGGRDEQYF. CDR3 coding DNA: TGTGCCAGCAGCCAAACTGCAGGGGGTCGAGACGAGCAGTACTTC.